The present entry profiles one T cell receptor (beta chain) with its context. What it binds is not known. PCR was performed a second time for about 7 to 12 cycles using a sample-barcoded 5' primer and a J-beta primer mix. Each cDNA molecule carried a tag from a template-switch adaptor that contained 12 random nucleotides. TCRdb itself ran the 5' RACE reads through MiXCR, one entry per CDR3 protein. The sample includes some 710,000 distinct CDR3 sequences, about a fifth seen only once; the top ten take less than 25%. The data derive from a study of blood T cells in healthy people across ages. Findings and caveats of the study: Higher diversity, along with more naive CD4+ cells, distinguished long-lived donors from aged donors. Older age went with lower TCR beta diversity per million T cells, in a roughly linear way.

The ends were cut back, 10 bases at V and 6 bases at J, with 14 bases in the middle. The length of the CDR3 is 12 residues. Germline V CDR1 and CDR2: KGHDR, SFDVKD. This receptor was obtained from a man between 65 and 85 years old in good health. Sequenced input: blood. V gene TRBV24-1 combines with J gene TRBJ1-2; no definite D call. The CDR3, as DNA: TGTGCCACTGTACAGACGCAGGATGGCTACACCTTC. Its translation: CATVQTQDGYTF.